Following are 16 T cell receptor beta chains from one sample sequenced in a study of post-analysis software for immune sequencing data. General study points: The study found TRBV5-6, TRBV5-1 and TRBV20-1 among roughly 5 TRBV segments more frequent in patients than controls.

Antigens for these TCRs are unknown. Built from TCR beta cDNA, the libraries had unique molecular identifiers in them. TCRdb passed the PCR reads through MiXCR, listing each CDR3 protein once. Among 650,000 to 850,000 distinct CDR3 sequences listed, roughly 50% were seen once. Sequenced input: blood. The receptors here all came from a girl aged 10 to 17 with multiple sclerosis.

The J gene is TRBJ2-5, the V gene TRBV5-1; a weak D match, TRBD1 (6 bases). Trimming pared 4 bases from V and 3 bases from J, leaving 10 bases between. The germline V gene encodes CDR1 SGHRS and CDR2 YFSETQ. The CDR3 is 13 amino acids. The CDR3 coding sequence is TGCGCCAGCAGCCGGGACAACGAAGAGACCCAGTACTTC. Its protein is CASSRDNEETQYF. Combining the CDR3 with reference TRBV5-1 and TRBJ2-5 gives the whole variable domain KAGVTQTPRYLIKTRGQQVTLSCSPISGHRSVSWYQQTPGQGLQFLFEYFSETQRNKGNFPGRFSGRQFSNSRSEMNVSTLELGDSALYLCASSRDNEETQYFGPGTRLLVL.

Only a few counts were recorded for this clonotype. The chain carries TRBV9 and TRBJ2-5; the match to TRBD2 covers 7 bases. Germline CDR1 SGDLS, CDR2 YYNGEE. The CDR3 loop spans 15 amino acids. The V segment lost 3 bases and the J segment 5 bases; nucleotides outside the gene matches: 10. The DNA for the CDR3 is TGTGCCAGCAGCGGTACTGGGGCGGGAGAGGAGACCCAGTACTTC. It codes for CASSGTGAGEETQYF.

This clonotype was counted only a few times. The chain couples TRBV4-3 to TRBJ2-1; D ambiguous. The CDR3 has 13 amino acids. CDR1 and CDR2 (germline): LGHNA, YSLEER. V shed 4 bases and J shed 4 bases, with 8 bases lying between them. CDR3: CASSPQNYNEQFF. The CDR3, as DNA: TGCGCCAGCAGCCCACAGAATTACAATGAGCAGTTCTTC.

V is TRBV10-3 and J is TRBJ1-2; no clear D gene. Trimming cost V 0 bases and J 8 bases, with 4 bases left between them. CDR1 and CDR2 (germline): ENHRY, SYGVKD. There are 11 residues in the CDR3. CDR3 nucleotides: TGTGCCATCAGTGAGTCGGCCGGCTACACCTTC. Its translation: CAISESAGYTF.

This chain connects TRBV29-1 to TRBJ2-1; D is possibly TRBD1 (6 bases). Germline assignment: CDR1 SQVTM and CDR2 ANQGSEA. This CDR3 comprises 11 residues. V dropped 4 bases and J dropped 8 bases, with 9 bases sitting between them. CDR3 bases: TGCAGCGTTGCAGGGGCCCATGAGCAGTTCTTC. As protein: CSVAGAHEQFF.

This clonotype was picked up a small number of times. The junction departs from germline at one end; a sequencing error may be responsible. This chain connects TRBV12-3 or TRBV12-4 to TRBJ2-7, with TRBD2 identical over 10 bases. This CDR3 spans 15 amino acids. CDR3 nucleotides: TGCGCCAGCAGCTTGGGTCTAGCGGGAGTGGAAGAGCAGTACTTC. This sequence encodes CASSLGLAGVEEQYF.

The genes are TRBV4-2 and TRBJ2-5; D is unclear. V was clipped by 2 bases and J by 5 bases, with 15 bases between them. Looked up from germline, CDR1 is LGHNA and CDR2 is YNFKEQ. This CDR3 is built from 15 residues. The CDR3 is CASSQSVGIGETQYF. The CDR3 DNA sequence: TGTGCCAGCAGCCAATCGGTCGGAATTGGGGAGACCCAGTACTTC.

This clonotype showed up just a few times. This chain connects TRBV10-3 to TRBJ2-7; no reliable D call. With 0 bases removed from V and 4 bases from J, the gap between germline ends came to 13 bases. This CDR3 has 15 residues. Germline CDR1 and CDR2: ENHRY and SYGVKD. CDR3 protein: CAISESLGIGYEQYF. Written as DNA, the CDR3 is TGTGCCATCAGTGAGTCGCTGGGCATAGGGTACGAGCAGTACTTC.

The chain carries TRBV29-1 and TRBJ1-1; 7 nucleotides agree with TRBD1. Germline loops: CDR1 SQVTM, CDR2 ANQGSEA. V trimming: 7 bases; J trimming: 4 bases; junction bases outside the gene matches: 6. CDR3 length: 12 amino acids. The chain's CDR3 is CSATGVGTEAFF. The DNA of the CDR3 is TGCAGCGCTACAGGGGTCGGCACTGAAGCTTTCTTT. The full variable domain, its missing parts supplied by reference TRBV29-1 and TRBJ1-1, is SAVISQKPSRDICQRGTSLTIQCQVDSQVTMMFWYRQQPGQSLTLIATANQGSEATYESGFVIDKFPISRPNLTFSTLTVSNMSPEDSSIYLCSATGVGTEAFFGQGTRLTVV.

The rearrangement links TRBV11-3 to TRBJ2-6, with D tentatively TRBD2 (6 bases). Germline V CDR1 and CDR2: SGHNT, YENEEA. V was shortened by 4 bases and J by 0 bases, with 16 bases between the two germline ends. The CDR3 runs to 18 residues. In DNA form, the CDR3 reads TGTGCCAGCAGCTCTTACGGGGACTCAAGCTCTGGGGCCAACGTCCTGACTTTC. It encodes CASSSYGDSSSGANVLTF.

The chain has TRBV27 and TRBJ1-2; TRBD1 might be the D (5 bases). The CDR3 totals 15 residues. The germline CDR1 and CDR2 sequences are MNHEY and SMNVEV (reference sequence). Trimming removed 6 bases at V and 3 bases at J, with 17 bases between. The DNA for the CDR3 is TGTGCCAGCAGAAAATGGGGGGAAGTGCACTATGGCTACACCTTC. It is translated as CASRKWGEVHYGYTF.

The CDR3 protein is CAILGPVNTYEQYF. The CDR3 DNA sequence: TGTGCCATTCTGGGCCCTGTTAATACCTACGAGCAGTACTTC. The chain uses TRBV10-3 and TRBJ2-7; D not certain. Germline V gives CDR1 ENHRY, CDR2 SYGVKD. This CDR3 comprises 14 residues. Trimming left V 9 bases short and J 2 bases short, with 17 bases between.

The CDR3 nucleotides read TGTGCCAGCAGCGCCGACGGGGAAAAACTGTTTTTT. This codes for CASSADGEKLFF. The chain uses TRBV9 and TRBJ1-4; no reliable D call. Germline V lookup: CDR1 SGDLS, CDR2 YYNGEE. The CDR3 sequence is 12 residues long. V shed 3 bases and J shed 8 bases, with 8 bases lying between them. The whole variable domain, remainder taken from reference TRBV9 and TRBJ1-4, is DSGVTQTPKHLITATGQRVTLRCSPRSGDLSVYWYQQSLDQGLQFLIQYYNGEERAKGNILERFSAQQFPDLHSELNLSSLELGDSALYFCASSADGEKLFFGSGTQLSVL.

Regarding this clonotype: Mismatch with germline at one junction end may stem from a read error. J is TRBJ2-7 and V is TRBV5-1; D is perhaps TRBD2 (6 bases). Per the germline V gene, CDR1 is SGHRS and CDR2 is YFSETQ. This CDR3 has 15 amino acids. The CDR3 reads CTSSSAREYGYEQYF. The CDR3 DNA sequence: TGCACCAGCAGCTCAGCTCGGGAGTACGGCTACGAGCAGTACTTC.

The chain employs TRBV2 and TRBJ2-1; D is ambiguous. The CDR3 is 14 amino acids. Germline CDR1 SNHLY, CDR2 FYNNEI. The V gene lost 6 bases and the J gene lost 0 bases, with 9 bases spanning the gap. The CDR3: CASSPIDSYNEQFF. The DNA for the CDR3 is TGTGCCAGCAGCCCCATAGACTCCTACAATGAGCAGTTCTTC. The entire variable domain, with the rest obtained from reference TRBV2 and TRBJ2-1, is as follows: EPEVTQTPSHQVTQMGQEVILRCVPISNHLYFYWYRQILGQKVEFLVSFYNNEISEKSEIFDDQFSVERPDGSNFTLKIRSTKLEDSAMYFCASSPIDSYNEQFFGPGTRLTVL.

The table lists this clonotype with a count of one. The chain uses TRBV11-3 and TRBJ2-7; D might be TRBD2 (5 bases). Deletions cut 10 bases from V and 5 bases from J, with 12 bases between. The CDR3 sequence is 11 residues long. CDR1 is SGHNT and CDR2 is YENEEA in the germline V gene. CDR3 amino acids: CAIGMFNEQYF. Here the CDR3 DNA reads TGTGCCATCGGGATGTTTAACGAGCAGTACTTC.